The 29 T cell receptor beta chains listed next were all sequenced from one sample in a study of blood T cells in healthy people across ages. Through a sample-barcoded 5' primer and a J-beta primer mix, a second PCR was run for about 6 to 11 cycles. TCRdb fed the 5' RACE reads into MiXCR, producing one record per CDR3 protein. This table has approximately 1,000,000 distinct CDR3 sequences, roughly 45% appearing once. The specimen was blood. The receptors were sampled from an older woman in good health.

Notes on this clonotype: At one of its ends the junction is not consistent with the germline gene, which may arise from a read error. Here the CDR3 DNA reads TGTTCCAGCAGCCCCCTGGGAGTGGAGCAGTACTTC. It encodes CSSSPLGVEQYF. The chain has TRBV7-9 and TRBJ2-7, with D possibly matching TRBD2 (5 bases). The CDR3 extends over 12 amino acids. Germline V gives CDR1 SEHNR, CDR2 FQNEAQ (reference sequence).

The genes are TRBV5-5 and TRBJ2-7; 8 nucleotides match TRBD1. The CDR3 runs to 16 residues. With 4 bases clipped from V and 4 bases from J, the junction kept 13 bases outside the gene matches. CDR1 SGHKS and CDR2 YYEKEE come from the germline V gene (reference sequence). CDR3: CASSKGQGSLVYEQYF. As DNA, the CDR3 is TGTGCCAGCAGCAAAGGACAGGGAAGTTTGGTATACGAGCAGTACTTC.

This clonotype was detected a few times. Here the CDR3 DNA reads TGTGCCAGCAGCCAAAGAACAGGGGGCGAGCAGTACTTC. Translation gives CASSQRTGGEQYF. This rearrangement joins TRBV16 to TRBJ2-7; 8 bases agree with TRBD1. V was pared by 2 bases and J by 6 bases, with 3 bases of the junction left unmatched. Germline CDR1 KGHSY, CDR2 FQNENV. This CDR3 is built from 13 residues.

The table lists this clonotype with a few counts. CDR3 region: CSVEFPPGSYNEQYF. CDR3 bases: TGCAGCGTTGAATTCCCGCCTGGTTCCTACAATGAGCAGTACTTC. V usage is TRBV29-1 and J usage is TRBJ2-7; D is undetermined. The CDR3 spans 15 residues. Per the germline V gene, CDR1 is SQVTM and CDR2 is ANQGSEA. V was shortened by 2 bases and J by 7 bases, with 21 bases between the two germline ends.

The chain has TRBV29-1 and TRBJ2-5; D unclear. The CDR3 totals 11 residues. Germline V gene data show CDR1 as SQVTM and CDR2 as ANQGSEA. Between the trimmed V and J ends, which lost 2 bases and 13 bases, there was a span of 14 bases. CDR3 bases: TGCAGCGTTGAAAGTGGGGAATTGAGGTACTTC. Amino acids: CSVESGELRYF. Together with reference TRBV29-1 and TRBJ2-5, the CDR3 gives the full variable domain: SAVISQKPSRDICQRGTSLTIQCQVDSQVTMMFWYRQQPGQSLTLIATANQGSEATYESGFVIDKFPISRPNLTFSTLTVSNMSPEDSSIYLCSVESGELRYFGPGTRLLVL.

Comments on this clonotype: This sequence may be a read error, since a much larger clone differs from it by one base. DNA for the CDR3: TGCAGCGCTGATGAAGCTAGGGGGGGTGAGCAGTTCTTC. It yields the protein CSADEARGGEQFF. The rearrangement links TRBV29-1 to TRBJ2-1; a weak D match, TRBD2 (7 bases). The CDR3 is 13 amino acids. The germline V and J ends were trimmed by 7 bases and 9 bases, with 19 bases remaining between them. Per the germline V gene, CDR1 is SQVTM and CDR2 is ANQGSEA.

The J gene is TRBJ2-1, the V gene TRBV5-1; 10 bases are a match to TRBD1. The CDR3 is 14 residues long. In germline, CDR1 is SGHRS, CDR2 YFSETQ. V lost 6 bases and J lost 6; bases outside the gene matches: 6. The CDR3 DNA reads as TGCGCCAGCACCGACGGGACAGGGGTCAATGAGCAGTTCTTC. This translates into CASTDGTGVNEQFF.

This chain uses TRBV7-9 with TRBJ2-1; 7 nucleotides line up with TRBD1. Germline V gene data show CDR1 as SEHNR and CDR2 as FQNEAQ (reference sequence). V trimming: 2 bases; J trimming: 5 bases; junction bases outside the gene matches: 3. This CDR3 contains 14 residues. The CDR3: CASSLRTGDNEQFF. As DNA, the CDR3 is TGTGCCAGCAGCTTACGCACAGGGGACAATGAGCAGTTCTTC.

This chain connects TRBV4-1 to TRBJ1-5; D call uncertain. Germline V gene data show CDR1 as MGHRA and CDR2 as YSYEKL. The length of the CDR3 is 13 residues. Trimming shortened V by 4 bases and J by 8 bases, and 12 bases separated the two germline ends. The CDR3 spells CASSLDGEEPQHF. The CDR3, as DNA: TGCGCCAGCAGCCTAGATGGGGAAGAGCCCCAGCATTTT.

V is TRBV12-3 or TRBV12-4 and J is TRBJ2-2; D perhaps matches TRBD1 (7 bases). The CDR3 extends over 15 amino acids. Between the trimmed V and J ends, which lost 5 bases and 4 bases, there was a span of 14 bases. DNA of the CDR3: TGTGCCAGCAGTCCGCACCAGGGGGGCACCGGGGAGCTGTTTTTT. It codes for CASSPHQGGTGELFF.

The V call is TRBV20-1, the J call TRBJ1-2; 8 nucleotides agree with TRBD1. The germline V gene encodes CDR1 DFQATT and CDR2 SNEGSKA (reference sequence). The CDR3 extends over 15 amino acids. Trimming took 5 bases from V and 3 from J; bases not matched to a gene: 11. The CDR3 loop is CSAPRPRGHDYGYTF. The CDR3 nucleotides read TGCAGTGCTCCCCGCCCCAGGGGGCACGACTATGGCTACACCTTC.

This chain connects TRBV25-1 to TRBJ2-1; D is undetermined. The CDR3 covers 10 residues. V was cut by 7 bases and J by 8 bases, with 6 bases left in between. The germline V gene has CDR1 MGHDK and CDR2 SYGVNS. The CDR3 DNA follows: TGTGCCAGCATGGGGTATGAGCAGTTCTTC. Amino acids: CASMGYEQFF.

This clonotype has a handful of counts. The rearrangement links TRBV2 to TRBJ2-7; TRBD2 agrees at 10 bases. Germline CDR1 is SNHLY and CDR2 is FYNNEI. The CDR3 loop spans 15 amino acids. V was clipped by 8 bases and J by 2 bases; unmatched bases: 9. Here the CDR3 reads CASAPILAGAYEQYF. For the CDR3, the DNA is TGTGCCAGCGCCCCCATCCTAGCGGGAGCCTACGAGCAGTACTTC. Full variable domain (rest looked up from reference TRBV2 and TRBJ2-7): EPEVTQTPSHQVTQMGQEVILRCVPISNHLYFYWYRQILGQKVEFLVSFYNNEISEKSEIFDDQFSVERPDGSNFTLKIRSTKLEDSAMYFCASAPILAGAYEQYFGPGTRLTVT.

The chain has TRBV5-1 and TRBJ2-2; D is unclear. The germline V gene has CDR1 SGHRS and CDR2 YFSETQ. This CDR3 comprises 15 residues. Trimming took 1 base from V and 4 from J, leaving 11 bases between them. This CDR3 reads CASSLSGKTTGELFF. The DNA of the CDR3 is TGCGCCAGCAGCTTGAGTGGGAAGACCACCGGGGAGCTGTTTTTT.

CDR3 loop: CASSFGPTDTQYF. CDR3 in DNA: TGTGCCAGCAGTTTTGGGCCGACAGATACGCAGTATTTT. The chain employs TRBV6-1 and TRBJ2-3; D unclear. The CDR3 is 13 amino acids. CDR1 and CDR2 (germline): MNHNS, SASEGT. V lost 5 bases to trimming and J lost 3 bases, with 9 bases between them.

This clonotype was counted many times. The rearrangement uses TRBV10-1 and TRBJ2-7; 8 bases line up with TRBD1. The CDR3 covers 14 residues. The V gene end was trimmed by 0 bases and the J gene end by 3 bases; junction bases not matched to a gene: 1. Per the germline V gene, CDR1 is WNHNN and CDR2 is SYGVQD (reference sequence). The CDR3 sequence: CASSESGTGYEQYF. DNA of the CDR3: TGCGCCAGCAGTGAGTCCGGGACAGGCTACGAGCAGTACTTC.

The rearrangement links TRBV7-9 to TRBJ1-2; 9 nucleotides line up with TRBD1. This CDR3 is built from 18 residues. Germline V gene lookup returns CDR1 SEHNR and CDR2 FQNEAQ (reference sequence). The junction had 11 bases not matched to a gene; V was cut back by 0 bases and J by 3 bases. This CDR3 reads CASSLAPQGALLYYGYTF. The CDR3 nucleotides read TGTGCCAGCAGCTTAGCTCCACAGGGGGCCCTCCTCTACTATGGCTACACCTTC.

This clonotype was seen only a few times. V is TRBV5-8 and J is TRBJ2-5; TRBD1 is a possible D gene (6 bases). Per germline, CDR1 SGHTS and CDR2 YDEGEE. The CDR3 sequence is 16 residues long. V shed 4 bases and J shed 4 bases, with 20 bases lying between them. The CDR3 region is CASSITGISVGETQYF. CDR3 in DNA: TGTGCCAGCAGCATCACAGGGATATCGGTTGGAGAGACCCAGTACTTC.

This clonotype was counted only a few times. The chain is built from TRBV27 and TRBJ2-4; the D gene is possibly TRBD1 (6 bases). TRBJ2-7 matches the DNA end more closely, so the J call is doubtful. Germline assignment: CDR1 MNHEY and CDR2 SMNVEV (reference sequence). The CDR3 totals 12 residues. The CDR3 is CASGGEAYEQYF. The CDR3 DNA reads TGTGCCAGCGGGGGCGAAGCCTACGAGCAGTACTTC.

The chain couples TRBV12-3 or TRBV12-4 to TRBJ2-3; D is possibly TRBD2 (6 bases). The CDR3 runs 14 residues. V was pared by 3 bases and J by 10 bases, with 17 bases between. This CDR3 is CASSFPEKAGPQYF. DNA for the CDR3: TGTGCCAGCAGTTTTCCGGAAAAAGCGGGCCCGCAGTATTTT.

The CDR3 here is CASSFGDRGIYNEQFF. The CDR3 DNA reads TGTGCCAGCAGTTTCGGAGACAGGGGGATTTACAATGAGCAGTTCTTC. The chain carries TRBV12-3 or TRBV12-4 and TRBJ2-1, with TRBD1 identical over 9 bases. With V trimmed by 3 bases and J by 4 bases, 7 bases remained unmatched. The CDR3 runs 16 residues.

The chain links TRBV6-5 to TRBJ1-1, with D hard to call. Trimming took 4 bases from V and 1 from J, leaving 10 bases between them. This CDR3 comprises 14 residues. CDR1 is MNHEY and CDR2 is SVGAGI in the germline V gene. Here the CDR3 DNA reads TGTGCCAGCAGTTGGTCGGGGAAGAACACTGAAGCTTTCTTT. It encodes CASSWSGKNTEAFF.

This clonotype has a handful of counts. The chain carries TRBV6-1 and TRBJ2-7, with D possibly being TRBD2 (5 bases). The germline gives CDR1 MNHNS, CDR2 SASEGT. Deletions cut 1 base from V and 0 bases from J, with 13 bases between. CDR3 size: 16 residues. Here the CDR3 reads CASSEGGYRDSYEQYF. Here the CDR3 DNA reads TGTGCCAGCAGTGAAGGCGGGTACAGAGACTCCTACGAGCAGTACTTC.

This sequence joins TRBV20-1 and TRBJ2-5; 11 bases are shared with TRBD2. V dropped 5 bases and J dropped 5; count of bases not matched to a gene: 7. CDR3 length: 14 residues. Per the germline V gene, CDR1 is DFQATT and CDR2 is SNEGSKA (reference sequence). The DNA of the CDR3 is TGCAGTGCTGATTTAGCGGGAGGGGGTGAGACCCAGTACTTC. Encoded protein: CSADLAGGGETQYF.

The chain recombines TRBV20-1 with TRBJ2-1, with 14 bases fitting TRBD2. The length of the CDR3 is 17 residues. V dropped 0 bases and J dropped 8; count of bases not matched to a gene: 9. Germline V lookup: CDR1 DFQATT, CDR2 SNEGSKA (reference sequence). CDR3 DNA sequence: TGCAGTGCTAGAGACCTACCGGGACTAGCGGGAGTGGATGAGCAGTTCTTC. It is translated as CSARDLPGLAGVDEQFF.

The rearrangement uses TRBV20-1 and TRBJ1-4; TRBD1 might be the D (5 bases). Germline V CDR1 and CDR2: DFQATT, SNEGSKA (reference sequence). The germline V and J ends were trimmed by 2 bases and 3 bases, with 16 bases remaining between them. The CDR3 is 16 amino acids. CDR3 nucleotide sequence: TGCAGTGCTAGACCATATTCTGGGACCTCTAATGAAAAACTGTTTTTT. This encodes CSARPYSGTSNEKLFF.

In this sample, this clonotype turned up a few times. This chain links TRBV20-1 with TRBJ2-5; maybe TRBD2 (6 bases). The CDR3 has 15 amino acids. The V gene's germline CDR1 is DFQATT and CDR2 SNEGSKA (reference sequence). The germline V and J ends were trimmed by 3 bases and 11 bases, with 25 bases remaining between them. The CDR3 DNA sequence: TGCAGTGCTAGTCTCGCAGGGACGGGGAGACGGGAGCAGTACTTC. It is translated as CSASLAGTGRREQYF.

This clonotype has more than one count but fewer than ten. The CDR3 loop is CASSSIGLEQYF. In DNA, the CDR3 is TGTGCCAGCAGTTCCATAGGACTCGAGCAGTACTTC. The rearrangement joins TRBV6-2 or TRBV6-3 to TRBJ2-7; the D gene is possibly TRBD2 (5 bases). Trimming pared 4 bases from V and 6 bases from J, leaving 10 bases between. The CDR3 loop spans 12 amino acids. Germline lookup yields CDR1 MNHEY and CDR2 SVGEGT.

This rearrangement joins TRBV7-3 to TRBJ2-3; possible D gene TRBD2, 6 bases. Deletions cut 5 bases from V and 6 bases from J, with 15 bases between. CDR3 length equals 14 residues. Germline V gene data show CDR1 as SGHTA and CDR2 as FQGTGA. CDR3 in DNA: TGTGCCAGCAGCCCGCGGGACGGCTTGGATACGCAGTATTTT. Residues: CASSPRDGLDTQYF.